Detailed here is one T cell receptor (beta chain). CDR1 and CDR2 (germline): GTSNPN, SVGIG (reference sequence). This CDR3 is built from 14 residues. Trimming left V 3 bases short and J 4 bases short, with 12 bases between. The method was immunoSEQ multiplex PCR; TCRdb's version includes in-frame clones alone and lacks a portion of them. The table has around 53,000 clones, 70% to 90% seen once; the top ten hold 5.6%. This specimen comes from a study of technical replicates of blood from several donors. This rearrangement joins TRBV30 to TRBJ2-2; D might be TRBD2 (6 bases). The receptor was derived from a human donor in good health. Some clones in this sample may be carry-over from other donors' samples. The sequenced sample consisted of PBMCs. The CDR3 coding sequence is TGTGCCTGGAGGGTGGAGGGACGCACCGGGGAGCTGTTTTTT. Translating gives CAWRVEGRTGELFF.